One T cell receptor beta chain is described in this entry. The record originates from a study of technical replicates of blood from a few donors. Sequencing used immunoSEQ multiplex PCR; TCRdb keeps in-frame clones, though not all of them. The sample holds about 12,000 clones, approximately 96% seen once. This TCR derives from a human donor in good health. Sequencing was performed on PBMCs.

The chain's CDR3 is CASSLWTSGRANADTQYF. DNA of the CDR3: TGTGCCAGCAGCCTGTGGACTAGCGGGAGGGCCAACGCAGATACGCAGTATTTT. V is TRBV4-2 and J is TRBJ2-3; 15 nucleotides match TRBD2. The CDR3 consists of 18 residues. Germline lookup yields CDR1 LGHNA and CDR2 YNFKEQ. The V segment lost 4 bases and the J segment 4 bases; nucleotides outside the gene matches: 9.